This section outlines one T cell receptor beta chain sequence together with its context. This sample is part of a study of OX40 agonist ivuxolimab in advanced cancers. Study-level background: A mean age of approximately 60 years, range about 20 to 85, was recorded, and approximately 80% were male. Three patients, one with hepatocellular carcinoma and two with cutaneous melanoma, responded partially.

Trimming at V came to 5 bases and at J to 4 bases, leaving 6 bases not matched to a gene. The CDR3 spans 13 residues. Germline assignment: CDR1 GTSNPN and CDR2 SVGIG (reference sequence). This table comes from immunoSEQ multiplex PCR, and its TCRdb copy is limited to in-frame clones, with some not included. The data hold roughly 89,000 clones, with roughly 80% observed a single time. The sample in question was CD4+ or CD8+ T cells sorted from blood, obtained in a trial of the OX40 agonist ivuxolimab. The chain couples TRBV30 to TRBJ2-7; TRBD1 agrees at 9 bases. This clonotype originated in an adult with an advanced solid tumor such as melanoma, head and neck, liver or kidney cancer. The CDR3 loop is CAWRGTGKYEQYF. The CDR3 bases are TGTGCCTGGCGGGGGACAGGGAAGTACGAGCAGTACTTC.